Listed here are 2 T cell receptor beta chains from one sample, sequenced in a study of T cells in localized non-small cell lung cancer (dated by TCRdb to the early 2020s). Receptor amplification or capture employed the immunoSEQ multiplex PCR assay. Sourced from immuneACCESS, this table was stored by TCRdb with only in-frame sequences that have V and J called. A share of the clones is absent; for the studies checked, an unresolved V gene accounts for under half, and the remainder has no known explanation. In this sample the table shows 16,000 or so clones, over 75% of which occur a single time. 30% of the sample comes from the top ten. The material was peripheral blood, obtained before any cancer treatment. The receptors shown here come from a male donor aged 60 or over with stage I lung adenocarcinoma.

The V and J genes are TRBV2 and TRBJ2-5; TRBD2 aligns across 14 bases. Germline-derived CDR1 and CDR2 are SNHLY and FYNNEI. The CDR3 length is 17 residues. After removal of 6 bases from V and 1 base from J, the junction contained 7 bases not matched to a gene. CDR3 protein: CASRDRGLAGVQETQYF. The CDR3 bases are TGTGCCAGCAGGGATCGGGGACTAGCGGGGGTCCAAGAGACCCAGTACTTC.

This chain uses TRBV7-2 with TRBJ2-7, with D possibly called TRBD1 or TRBD2 (6 bases each). CDR3 length: 15 residues. Per germline, CDR1 SGHTA and CDR2 FQGNSA. Trimming cost V 8 bases and J 3 bases, with 20 bases left between them. The CDR3 DNA reads TGTGCCAGCGGTTATACGGGGGCCGCCCACTACGAGCAGTACTTC. It is translated as CASGYTGAAHYEQYF.